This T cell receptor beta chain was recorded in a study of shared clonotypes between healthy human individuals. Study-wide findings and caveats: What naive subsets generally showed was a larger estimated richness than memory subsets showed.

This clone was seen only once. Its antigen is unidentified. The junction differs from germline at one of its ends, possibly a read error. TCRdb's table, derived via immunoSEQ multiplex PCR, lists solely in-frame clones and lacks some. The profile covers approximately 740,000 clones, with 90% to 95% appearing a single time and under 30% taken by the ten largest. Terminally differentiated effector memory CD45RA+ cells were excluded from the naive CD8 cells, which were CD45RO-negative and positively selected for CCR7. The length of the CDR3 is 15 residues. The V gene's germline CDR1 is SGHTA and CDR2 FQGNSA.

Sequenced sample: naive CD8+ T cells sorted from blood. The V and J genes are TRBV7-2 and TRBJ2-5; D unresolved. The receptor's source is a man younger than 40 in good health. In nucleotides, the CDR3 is TGTGCCAGCAGCTTAGGTGTTGGCAGGCAAGAGGCCCAGTACTTC. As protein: CASSLGVGRQEAQYF.